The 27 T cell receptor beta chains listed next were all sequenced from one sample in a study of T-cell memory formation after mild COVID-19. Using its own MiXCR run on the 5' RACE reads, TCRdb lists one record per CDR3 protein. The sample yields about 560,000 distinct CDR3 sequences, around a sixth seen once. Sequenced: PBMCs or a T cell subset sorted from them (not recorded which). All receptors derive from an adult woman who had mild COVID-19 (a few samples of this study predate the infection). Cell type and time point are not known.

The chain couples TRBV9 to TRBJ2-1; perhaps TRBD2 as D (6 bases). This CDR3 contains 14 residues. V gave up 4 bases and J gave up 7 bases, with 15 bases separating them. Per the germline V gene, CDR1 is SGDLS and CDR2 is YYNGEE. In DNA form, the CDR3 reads TGTGCCAGCAGCCCTCGGGAGCGGAGGAATGAGCAGTTCTTC. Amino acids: CASSPRERRNEQFF.

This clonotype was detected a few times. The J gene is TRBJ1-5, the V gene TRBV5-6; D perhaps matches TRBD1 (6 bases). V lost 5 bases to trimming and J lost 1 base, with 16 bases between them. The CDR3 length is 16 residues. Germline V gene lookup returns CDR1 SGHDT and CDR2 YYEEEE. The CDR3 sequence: CASSYAGGRSNQPQHF. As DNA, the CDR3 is TGTGCCAGCAGTTATGCCGGGGGGCGAAGCAATCAGCCCCAGCATTTT.

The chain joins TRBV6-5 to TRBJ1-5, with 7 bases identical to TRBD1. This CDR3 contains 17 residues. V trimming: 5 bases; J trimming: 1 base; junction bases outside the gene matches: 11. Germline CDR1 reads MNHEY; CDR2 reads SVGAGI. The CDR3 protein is CASSPRRQGRSNQPQHF. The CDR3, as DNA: TGTGCCAGCAGTCCCAGACGACAGGGACGGAGCAATCAGCCCCAGCATTTT.

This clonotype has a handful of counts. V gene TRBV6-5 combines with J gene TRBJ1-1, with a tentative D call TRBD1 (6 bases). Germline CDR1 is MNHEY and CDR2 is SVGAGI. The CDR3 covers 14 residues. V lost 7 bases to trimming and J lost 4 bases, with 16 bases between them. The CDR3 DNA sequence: TGTGCCAGCATTCCTAATGGAGGGGGCACTGAAGCTTTCTTT. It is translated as CASIPNGGGTEAFF.

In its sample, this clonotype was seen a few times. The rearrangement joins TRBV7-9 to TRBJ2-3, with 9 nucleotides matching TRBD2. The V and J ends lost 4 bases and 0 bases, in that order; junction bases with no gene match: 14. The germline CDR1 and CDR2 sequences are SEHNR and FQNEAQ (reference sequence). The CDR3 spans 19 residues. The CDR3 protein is CASSSRIAGAALSTDTQYF. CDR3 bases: TGTGCCAGCAGCTCAAGAATAGCGGGAGCCGCACTTAGCACAGATACGCAGTATTTT. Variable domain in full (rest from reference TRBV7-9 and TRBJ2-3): DTGVSQNPRHKITKRGQNVTFRCDPISEHNRLYWYRQTLGQGPEFLTYFQNEAQLEKSRLLSDRFSAERPKGSFSTLEIQRTEQGDSAMYLCASSSRIAGAALSTDTQYFGPGTRLTVL.

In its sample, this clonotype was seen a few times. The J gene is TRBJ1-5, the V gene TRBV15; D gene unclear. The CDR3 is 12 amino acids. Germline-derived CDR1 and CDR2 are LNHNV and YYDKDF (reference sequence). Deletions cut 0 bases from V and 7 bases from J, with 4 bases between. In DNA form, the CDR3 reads TGTGCCACCAGCAGAGATCTACAGCCCCAGCATTTT. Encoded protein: CATSRDLQPQHF.

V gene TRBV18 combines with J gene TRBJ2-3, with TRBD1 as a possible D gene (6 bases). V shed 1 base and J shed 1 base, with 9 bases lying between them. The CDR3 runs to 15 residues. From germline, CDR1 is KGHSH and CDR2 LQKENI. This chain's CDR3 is CASSPQGVGTDTQYF. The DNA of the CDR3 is TGTGCCAGCTCACCACAGGGGGTAGGCACAGATACGCAGTATTTT.

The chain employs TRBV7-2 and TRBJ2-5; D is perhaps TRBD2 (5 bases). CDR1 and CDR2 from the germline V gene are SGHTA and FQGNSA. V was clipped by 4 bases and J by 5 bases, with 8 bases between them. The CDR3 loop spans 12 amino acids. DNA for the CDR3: TGTGCCAGCAGCTGGGAGTGGGAGACCCAGTACTTC. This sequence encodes CASSWEWETQYF.

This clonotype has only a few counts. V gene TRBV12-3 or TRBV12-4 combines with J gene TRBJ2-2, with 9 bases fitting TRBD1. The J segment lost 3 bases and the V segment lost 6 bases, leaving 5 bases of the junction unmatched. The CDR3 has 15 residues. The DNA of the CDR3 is TGTGCCAGCAGGGGACAGGGCGTGGACACCGGGGAGCTGTTTTTT. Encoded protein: CASRGQGVDTGELFF.

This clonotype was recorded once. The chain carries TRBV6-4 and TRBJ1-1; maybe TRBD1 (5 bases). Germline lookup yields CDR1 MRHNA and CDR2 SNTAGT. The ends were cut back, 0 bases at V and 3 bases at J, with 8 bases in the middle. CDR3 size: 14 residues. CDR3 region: CASSDSPGHTEAFF. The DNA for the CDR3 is TGTGCCAGCAGTGACTCACCGGGGCACACTGAAGCTTTCTTT.

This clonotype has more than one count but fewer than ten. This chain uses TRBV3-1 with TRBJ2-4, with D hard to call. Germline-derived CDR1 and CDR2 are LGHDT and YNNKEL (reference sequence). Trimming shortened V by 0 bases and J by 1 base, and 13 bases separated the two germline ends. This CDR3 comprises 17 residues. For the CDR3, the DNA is TGTGCCAGCAGCCAAGACCTTCGGTATGGCGCCAAAAACATTCAGTACTTC. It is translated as CASSQDLRYGAKNIQYF.

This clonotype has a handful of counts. The CDR3 DNA reads TGTGCCAGCAGTGCTACAGGGTTGCGCAATCAGCCCCAGCATTTT. Amino acids: CASSATGLRNQPQHF. The chain links TRBV12-3 or TRBV12-4 to TRBJ1-5; D might be TRBD1 (6 bases). V lost 5 bases and J 2 bases, leaving 13 bases between the germline ends. This CDR3 region has 15 residues.

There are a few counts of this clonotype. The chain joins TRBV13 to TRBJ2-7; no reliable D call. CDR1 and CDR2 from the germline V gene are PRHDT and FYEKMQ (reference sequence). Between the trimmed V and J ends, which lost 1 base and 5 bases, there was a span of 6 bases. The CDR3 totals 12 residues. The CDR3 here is CASSLESDEQYF. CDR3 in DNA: TGTGCCAGCAGCTTAGAATCGGACGAGCAGTACTTC.

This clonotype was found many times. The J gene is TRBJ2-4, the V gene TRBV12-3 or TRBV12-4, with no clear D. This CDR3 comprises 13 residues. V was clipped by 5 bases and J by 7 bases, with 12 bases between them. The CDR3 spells CASSRALRNIQYF. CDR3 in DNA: TGTGCCAGCAGTAGAGCCCTCAGGAACATTCAGTACTTC.

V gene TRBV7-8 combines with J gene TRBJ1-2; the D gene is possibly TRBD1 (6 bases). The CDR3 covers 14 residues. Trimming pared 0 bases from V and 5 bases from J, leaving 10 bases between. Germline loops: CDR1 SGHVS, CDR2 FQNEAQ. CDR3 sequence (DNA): TGTGCCAGCAGCTTAGCAGGGACAACATATGGCTACACCTTC. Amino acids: CASSLAGTTYGYTF.

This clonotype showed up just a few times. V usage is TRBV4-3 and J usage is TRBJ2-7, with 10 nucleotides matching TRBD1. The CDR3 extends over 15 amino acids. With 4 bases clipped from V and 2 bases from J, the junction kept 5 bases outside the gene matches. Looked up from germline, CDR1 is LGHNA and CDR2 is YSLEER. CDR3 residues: CASSRIGTGAYEQYF. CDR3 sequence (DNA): TGCGCCAGCAGCCGAATAGGGACAGGGGCCTACGAGCAGTACTTC.

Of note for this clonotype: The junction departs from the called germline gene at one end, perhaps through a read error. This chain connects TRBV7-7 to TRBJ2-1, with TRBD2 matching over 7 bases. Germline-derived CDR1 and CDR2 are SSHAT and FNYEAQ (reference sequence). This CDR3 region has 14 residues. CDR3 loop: CASSPSGDYNEQFF. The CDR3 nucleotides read TGTGCTAGCAGCCCTAGCGGAGATTACAATGAGCAGTTCTTC.

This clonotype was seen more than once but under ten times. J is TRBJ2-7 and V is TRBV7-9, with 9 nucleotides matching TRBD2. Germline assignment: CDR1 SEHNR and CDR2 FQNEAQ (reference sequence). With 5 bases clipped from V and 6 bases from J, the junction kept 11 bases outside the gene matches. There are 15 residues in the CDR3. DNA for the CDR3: TGTGCCAGCAGCCGGGGACTAGCCCGATCGGGCGAGCAGTACTTC. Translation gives CASSRGLARSGEQYF. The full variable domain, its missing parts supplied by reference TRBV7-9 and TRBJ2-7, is DTGVSQNPRHKITKRGQNVTFRCDPISEHNRLYWYRQTLGQGPEFLTYFQNEAQLEKSRLLSDRFSAERPKGSFSTLEIQRTEQGDSAMYLCASSRGLARSGEQYFGPGTRLTVT.

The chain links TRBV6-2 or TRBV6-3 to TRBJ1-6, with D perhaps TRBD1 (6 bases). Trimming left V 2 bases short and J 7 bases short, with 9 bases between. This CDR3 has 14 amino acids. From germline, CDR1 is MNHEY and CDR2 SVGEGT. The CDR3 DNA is TGTGCCAGCAGTTACGAGGGGGGCAATTCACCCCTCCACTTT. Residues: CASSYEGGNSPLHF.

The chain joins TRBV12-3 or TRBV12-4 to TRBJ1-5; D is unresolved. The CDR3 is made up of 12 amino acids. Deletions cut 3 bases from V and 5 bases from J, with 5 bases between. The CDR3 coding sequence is TGTGCCAGCAGTTTTAAGTATCAGCCCCAGCATTTT. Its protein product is CASSFKYQPQHF.

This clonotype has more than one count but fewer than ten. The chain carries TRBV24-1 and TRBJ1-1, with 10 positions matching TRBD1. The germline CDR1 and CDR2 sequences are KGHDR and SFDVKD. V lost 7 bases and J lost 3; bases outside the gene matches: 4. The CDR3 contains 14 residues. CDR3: CATRGTGVDTEAFF. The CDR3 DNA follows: TGTGCCACCAGGGGGACAGGGGTGGACACTGAAGCTTTCTTT.

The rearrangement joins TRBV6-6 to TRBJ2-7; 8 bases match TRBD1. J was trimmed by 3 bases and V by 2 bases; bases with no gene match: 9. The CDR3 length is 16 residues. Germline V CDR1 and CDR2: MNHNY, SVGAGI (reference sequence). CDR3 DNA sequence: TGTGCCAGCAGTTACCCAGACAGGGGAGGATTCTACGAGCAGTACTTC. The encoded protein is CASSYPDRGGFYEQYF.

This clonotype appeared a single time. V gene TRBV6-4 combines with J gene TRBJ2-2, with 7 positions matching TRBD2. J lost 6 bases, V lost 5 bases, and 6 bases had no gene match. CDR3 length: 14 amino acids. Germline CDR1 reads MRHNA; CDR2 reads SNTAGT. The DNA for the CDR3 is TGTGCCAGCAGTTCAACTAGCGTACCCGGGGAGCTGTTTTTT. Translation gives CASSSTSVPGELFF.

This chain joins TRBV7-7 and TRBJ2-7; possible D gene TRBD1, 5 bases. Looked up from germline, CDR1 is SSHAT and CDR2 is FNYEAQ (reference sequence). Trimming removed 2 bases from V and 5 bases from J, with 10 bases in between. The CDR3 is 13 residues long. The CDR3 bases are TGTGCCAGCAGCTTATCAGGGTTCGACGAGCAGTACTTC. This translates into CASSLSGFDEQYF.

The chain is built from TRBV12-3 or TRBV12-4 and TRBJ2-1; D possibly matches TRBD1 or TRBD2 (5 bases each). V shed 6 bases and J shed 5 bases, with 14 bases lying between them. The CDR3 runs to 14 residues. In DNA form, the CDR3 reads TGTGCCAGCAGCCCGGGACGCGGTAACAATGAGCAGTTCTTC. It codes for CASSPGRGNNEQFF.

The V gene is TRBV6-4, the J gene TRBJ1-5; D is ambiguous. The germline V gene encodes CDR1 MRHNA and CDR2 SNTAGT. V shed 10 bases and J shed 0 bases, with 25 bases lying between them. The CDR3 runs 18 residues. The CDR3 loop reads CATNGSHRKHYSNQPQHF. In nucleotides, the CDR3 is TGTGCCACCAACGGGTCGCATAGAAAACACTATAGCAATCAGCCCCAGCATTTT.

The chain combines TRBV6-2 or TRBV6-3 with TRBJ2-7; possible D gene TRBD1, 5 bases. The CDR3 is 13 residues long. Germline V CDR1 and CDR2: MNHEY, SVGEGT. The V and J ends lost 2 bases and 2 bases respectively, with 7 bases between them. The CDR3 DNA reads TGTGCCAGCAGTTACGGACATGCCTACGAGCAGTACTTC. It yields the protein CASSYGHAYEQYF.